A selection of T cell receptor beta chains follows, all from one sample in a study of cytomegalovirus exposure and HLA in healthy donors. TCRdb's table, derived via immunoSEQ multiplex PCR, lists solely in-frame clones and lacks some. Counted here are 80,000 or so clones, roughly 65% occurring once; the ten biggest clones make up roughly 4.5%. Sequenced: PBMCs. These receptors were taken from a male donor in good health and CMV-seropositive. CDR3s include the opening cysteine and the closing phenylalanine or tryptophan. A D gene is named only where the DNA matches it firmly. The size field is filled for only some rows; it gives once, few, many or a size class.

CDR3: CASTPVREAFF
DNA: TGTGCCAGCACTCCGGTCCGTGAAGCTTTCTTT
V: TRBV9
J: TRBJ1-1
D: -
length: 11
size: -

CDR3: CASREAGLPDTQYF
DNA: TGCGCCAGCAGAGAGGCGGGGTTGCCAGATACGCAGTATTTT
V: TRBV10-2
J: TRBJ2-3
D: -
length: 14
size: -

CDR3: CASSSGQEGLVDEQYF
DNA: TGTGCCAGCAGCTCGGGACAGGAGGGGCTCGTTGACGAGCAGTACTTC
V: TRBV7-8
J: TRBJ2-7
D: TRBD1
length: 16
size: -

CDR3: CASSSPQGSGNTIYF
DNA: TGTGCCAGCAGCTCCCCCCAGGGATCTGGAAACACCATATATTTT
V: TRBV11-2
J: TRBJ1-3
D: -
length: 15
size: -

CDR3: CASSTSGAGGDEQFF
DNA: TGCGCCAGCAGCACCTCGGGGGCGGGAGGGGATGAGCAGTTCTTC
V: TRBV4-3
J: TRBJ2-1
D: TRBD2
length: 15
size: -

CDR3: CATSGRGEGNTIYF
DNA: TGTGCCACCAGCGGTCGCGGAGAAGGAAACACCATATATTTT
V: TRBV15
J: TRBJ1-3
D: -
length: 14
size: -

CDR3: CASSVGSGGASEQYF
DNA: TGTGCCAGCAGCGTAGGCAGCGGGGGGGCTAGCGAGCAGTACTTC
V: TRBV9
J: TRBJ2-7
D: TRBD2
length: 15
size: -

CDR3: CAWENQGYEQYF
DNA: TGTGCCTGGGAGAATCAGGGATACGAGCAGTACTTC
V: TRBV30
J: TRBJ2-7
D: -
length: 12
size: few

CDR3: CASSSGLQETQYF
DNA: TGTGCCAGCAGCTCGGGACTCCAAGAGACCCAGTACTTC
V: TRBV5-6
J: TRBJ2-5
D: -
length: 13
size: few

CDR3: CASSYSRGQNYGYTF
DNA: TGTGCCAGCAGTTACTCGAGAGGTCAAAACTATGGCTACACCTTC
V: TRBV6-5
J: TRBJ1-2
D: -
length: 15
size: -

CDR3: CASSLYNNEQFF
DNA: TGTGCCAGCAGCTTATATAACAATGAGCAGTTCTTC
V: TRBV13
J: TRBJ2-1
D: -
length: 12
size: few

CDR3: CASSIGAFGANVLTF
DNA: TGTGCCAGTAGTATAGGGGCCTTTGGGGCCAACGTCCTGACTTTC
V: TRBV19
J: TRBJ2-6
D: -
length: 15
size: -

CDR3: CASSLGGAGYGSYEQYF
DNA: TGTGCCAGCAGCTTAGGAGGGGCCGGCTATGGGTCCTACGAGCAGTACTTC
V: TRBV5-4
J: TRBJ2-7
D: -
length: 17
size: -

CDR3: CASSPNQQGAQGYTF
DNA: TGTGCCAGCTCACCAAACCAACAGGGGGCGCAGGGCTACACCTTC
V: TRBV18
J: TRBJ1-2
D: TRBD1
length: 15
size: -

CDR3: CASSSGLAGTEAFF
DNA: TGTGCCAGCAGCTCAGGGTTGGCAGGCACTGAAGCTTTCTTT
V: TRBV27
J: TRBJ1-1
D: -
length: 14
size: -

CDR3: CASAGTGGSEQFF
DNA: TGTGCCAGCGCCGGGACAGGGGGATCTGAGCAGTTCTTC
V: TRBV7-9
J: TRBJ2-1
D: TRBD1
length: 13
size: -

CDR3: CASSQETRVSLEQYF
DNA: TGTGCCAGCAGCCAAGAAACCCGGGTCAGCCTGGAGCAGTACTTC
V: TRBV4-2
J: TRBJ2-7
D: -
length: 15
size: -

CDR3: CAISESRGTEAFF
DNA: TGTGCCATCAGTGAGTCCCGGGGAACTGAAGCTTTCTTT
V: TRBV10-3
J: TRBJ1-1
D: -
length: 13
size: -

CDR3: CAWRPREGVGTDTQYF
DNA: TGTGCCTGGAGGCCTCGTGAGGGAGTGGGCACAGATACGCAGTATTTT
V: TRBV30
J: TRBJ2-3
D: -
length: 16
size: -

CDR3: CASQGTGSWLGNQPQHF
DNA: TGTGCCTCCCAGGGGACAGGGTCTTGGTTGGGCAATCAGCCCCAGCATTTT
V: TRBV27
J: TRBJ1-5
D: TRBD1
length: 17
size: -

CDR3: CASSLFSSTDTQYF
DNA: TGCGCCAGCAGCTTGTTTAGTAGCACAGATACGCAGTATTTT
V: TRBV5-1
J: TRBJ2-3
D: -
length: 14
size: -

CDR3: CASSAIQGNEQFF
DNA: TGTGCCAGTAGTGCCATACAGGGGAATGAGCAGTTCTTC
V: TRBV19
J: TRBJ2-1
D: TRBD1
length: 13
size: -

CDR3: CASSLLALREGTDTQYF
DNA: TGTGCCAGCAGTTTATTAGCTCTGCGGGAGGGCACAGATACGCAGTATTTT
V: TRBV27
J: TRBJ2-3
D: TRBD2
length: 17
size: once

CDR3: CASSQEVRRMNTEAFF
DNA: TGTGCCAGCAGCCAAGAAGTGCGCAGGATGAACACTGAAGCTTTCTTT
V: TRBV4-2
J: TRBJ1-1
D: -
length: 16
size: -

CDR3: CASSTSTGPETQYF
DNA: -
V: TRBV27
J: TRBJ2-5
D: -
length: 14
size: few

CDR3: CASSFRTGRNTEAFF
DNA: TGTGCCAGCAGCTTCAGGACAGGGCGGAATACTGAAGCTTTCTTT
V: TRBV11-1
J: TRBJ1-1
D: TRBD1
length: 15
size: -

CDR3: CASSESRETQYF
DNA: TGTGCCAGCAGTGAGTCTAGGGAGACCCAGTACTTC
V: TRBV2
J: TRBJ2-5
D: -
length: 12
size: once

CDR3: CASSLGRGSEAFF
DNA: TGTGCCAGCAGTTTGGGGAGGGGCTCCGAAGCTTTCTTT
V: TRBV27
J: TRBJ1-1
D: -
length: 13
size: -